The 10 T cell receptor beta chains below all came from one sample that was sequenced in a study of shared T cell receptors in the human thymus. Produced via immunoSEQ multiplex PCR; TCRdb's table is partial and in-frame only. Among approximately 580,000 clones listed, 75% to 80% were seen once. This sample was also put to use in a study of human thymus T cells.

Source material: thymocytes. Receptor source: a boy less than two years old with a congenital heart defect.

This chain uses TRBV19 with TRBJ2-7; 7 nucleotides match TRBD1. Trimming took 4 bases from V and 3 from J; bases not matched to a gene: 15. The CDR3 covers 17 residues. Germline values: CDR1 LNHDA, CDR2 SQIVND (reference sequence). CDR3 in amino acids: CASSTRDSPIVLYEQYF. For the CDR3, the DNA is TGTGCCAGTAGTACCCGGGACAGCCCTATAGTTCTCTACGAGCAGTACTTC.

A few counts support this clone. CDR3 region: CARERDRENTGELFF. The CDR3 DNA is TGTGCAAGGGAGAGGGACAGGGAGAACACCGGGGAGCTGTTTTTT. The chain couples TRBV21-1 to TRBJ2-2; the table names TRBD1, a call not compared with the DNA. TRBV21-1 represents a pseudogene. This CDR3 has 15 residues.

The chain links TRBV5-4 to TRBJ2-3; 10 positions match TRBD2. This CDR3 region has 17 residues. The junction had 12 bases not matched to a gene; V was cut back by 2 bases and J by 6 bases. CDR1 and CDR2 from the germline V gene are SGHNT and YYREEE (reference sequence). The CDR3 DNA sequence: TGTGCCAGCAGCTTAAATAGCGGGAGGCCGCGGTGGGATACGCAGTATTTT. Translating it yields CASSLNSGRPRWDTQYF.

The chain combines TRBV5-6 with TRBJ1-2; 10 bases agree with TRBD1. V trimming: 0 bases; J trimming: 2 bases; junction bases outside the gene matches: 4. The length of the CDR3 is 16 residues. Germline V gene data show CDR1 as SGHDT and CDR2 as YYEEEE. The CDR3 coding sequence is TGTGCCAGCAGCTTGGAGGGGACAGGGGAAAACTATGGCTACACCTTC. Translating gives CASSLEGTGENYGYTF.

This chain uses TRBV5-6 with TRBJ2-1; D not certain. CDR3 length: 13 amino acids. Per the germline V gene, CDR1 is SGHDT and CDR2 is YYEEEE. V lost 0 bases to trimming and J lost 6 bases, with 7 bases between them. CDR3 loop: CASSLGQLNEQFF. The CDR3 DNA reads as TGTGCCAGCAGCTTGGGACAACTCAATGAGCAGTTCTTC.

The chain is built from TRBV7-9 and TRBJ1-4, with a weak D call TRBD1 (5 bases). V lost 3 bases and J 4 bases, leaving 15 bases between the germline ends. The CDR3 has 16 amino acids. CDR1 and CDR2 (germline): SEHNR, FQNEAQ (reference sequence). The CDR3 DNA follows: TGTGCCAGCAGCTTTCCAGGGATGCCGCATAATGAAAAACTGTTTTTT. It specifies CASSFPGMPHNEKLFF.

The CDR3 region is CASSTSYSAEQYF. The CDR3 DNA reads TGTGCCAGTAGTACTAGTTATTCGGCCGAGCAGTACTTC. This chain uses TRBV19 with TRBJ2-7; unclear D gene. The CDR3 spans 13 residues. CDR1 and CDR2 from the germline V gene are LNHDA and SQIVND (reference sequence). Trimming cost V 4 bases and J 6 bases, with 13 bases left between them.

The chain links TRBV28 to TRBJ2-7; 12 bases are shared with TRBD1. Germline V gene lookup returns CDR1 MDHEN and CDR2 SYDVKM. This CDR3 is built from 18 residues. J was trimmed by 6 bases and V by 3 bases; bases with no gene match: 15. In DNA, the CDR3 is TGTGCCAGCAGTTTGTGGGGACAGGGGGCATCCCTCATCACCGAGCAGTACTTC. Encoded protein: CASSLWGQGASLITEQYF.

This sequence joins TRBV11-2 and TRBJ2-1; TRBD2 matches 16 bases. This CDR3 comprises 19 residues. Trimming at V came to 1 base and at J to 0 bases, leaving 3 bases not matched to a gene. Germline CDR1 reads SGHAT; CDR2 reads FQNNGV. The CDR3: CASSLGGLAGGTSYNEQFF. CDR3 DNA sequence: TGTGCCAGCAGCTTAGGGGGACTAGCGGGAGGGACCTCCTACAATGAGCAGTTCTTC.

This chain joins TRBV2 and TRBJ2-1; 8 bases match TRBD2. The CDR3 length is 11 residues. Germline V gives CDR1 SNHLY, CDR2 FYNNEI. V gave up 9 bases and J gave up 7 bases; unmatched junction bases: 2. CDR3: CASIAGNEQFF. CDR3 in DNA: TGTGCCAGTATAGCGGGGAATGAGCAGTTCTTC.